The sequence of this TCR beta chain was determined in a study of blood T cell repertoires in COVID-19. Turning to the study itself: Acute-phase and convalescent COVID-19 samples originated in the United States, Italy and Spain. PBMCs, B-cell-depleted T cells, or T cells were the source of the cDNA or gDNA that made up the material.

Authors' analysis steps: Reference gene primer amplification yielded estimated nucleated cell counts. Generated by immunoSEQ multiplex PCR, the TCRdb table keeps only in-frame clones and is missing some. V and J calls plus clone size are reproduced from that table; the DNA served to infer D and trimming. The table has 140,000 to 150,000 clones, 80% to 90% seen once. The CDR3 runs 13 residues. Germline V lookup: CDR1 SGHDT, CDR2 YYEEEE. Trimming shortened V by 0 bases and J by 9 bases, and 10 bases separated the two germline ends. The receptor's source is a man in his 60s with active or convalescent COVID-19. The rearrangement uses TRBV5-6 and TRBJ2-1; unclear D gene. The sequenced material came from peripheral blood. CDR3 region: CASSLGRHSEQFF. For the CDR3, the DNA is TGTGCCAGCAGCTTGGGCAGACATTCTGAGCAGTTCTTC.